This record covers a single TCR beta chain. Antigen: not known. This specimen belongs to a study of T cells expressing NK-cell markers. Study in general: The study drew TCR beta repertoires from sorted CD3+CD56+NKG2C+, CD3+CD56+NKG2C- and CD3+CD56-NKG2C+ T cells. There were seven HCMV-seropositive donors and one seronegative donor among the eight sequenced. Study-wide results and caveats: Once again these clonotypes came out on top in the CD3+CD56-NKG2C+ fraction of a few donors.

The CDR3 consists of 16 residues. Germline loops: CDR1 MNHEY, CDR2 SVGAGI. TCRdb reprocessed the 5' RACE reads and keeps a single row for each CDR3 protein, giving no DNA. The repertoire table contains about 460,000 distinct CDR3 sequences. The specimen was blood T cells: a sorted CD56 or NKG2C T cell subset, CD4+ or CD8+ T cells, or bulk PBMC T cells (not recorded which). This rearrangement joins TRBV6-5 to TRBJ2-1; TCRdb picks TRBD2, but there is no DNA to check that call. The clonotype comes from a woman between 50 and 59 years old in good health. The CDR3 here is CASRGISGNSYNEQFF.